This TCR beta chain comes out of a study of T cell responses to AZD1222 COVID-19 vaccine (dated by TCRdb to the early 2020s). With regard to the full study: AZD1222 recipients given second doses at about 4 weeks or at about 12 weeks were pooled, since spike-specific TCR depth and breadth were not found to differ between the two schedules. A total of just over 230 trial participants underwent TCR sequencing, of whom 207 received two doses of AZD1222 and some 25 received two doses of the MenACWY control vaccine. Trial participants were enrolled by age into subgroups of 18-55, 56-69 and 70-plus years, and around 140, 26 and 57 TCR-sequenced participants, respectively, were included in these subgroups.

Study-level results and caveats: Only five or six AZD1222 recipients were SARS-CoV-2 seropositive at baseline, limiting conclusions about previously exposed vaccinees. Because no day 14 peak-response samples were available, repertoires were characterized only after the peak T cell response. In the small 56-69-year group, the increase in depth fell short of significance, most likely because of low power. Participants were mostly white British, with more females than males. The authors suggested clonal diversity may have been underestimated. The whole spike protein was spanned by vaccine-associated CD4 TCRs, and dominant responses were seen in regions 160-218 and 743-854. Spike-specific TCR breadth and depth rose significantly after two AZD1222 doses compared with day 0 and with MenACWY recipients. Epitopes outside the regions mutated in the B.1.351 and B.1.1.7 variants were reportedly recognized by nearly half of the unique spike-specific TCRs.

This clone has a single count. There is no known antigen for this receptor. No clone much larger than this one lies a single base away; base qualities are absent. V has 5 bases trimmed and J has 0 bases trimmed; junction bases matching no gene number 14. The CDR3 starts with the cysteine, ends with the phenylalanine, and has 18 residues. Here the CDR3 DNA is all that survives: 54 bases in frame from base 1. The germline V gene (reference sequence) provides CDR1 MNHEY and CDR2 SMNVEV. Reading the label with the study, this specimen's time point is: baseline before first vaccination. Samples from vaccinated people were obtained from the UK trials COV001 and COV002, which included a single-blind randomized controlled phase 2/3 trial of AZD1222 (ChAdOx1 nCoV-19) in healthy adults. For TCRbeta chain sequencing, PBMC samples from trial participants were taken at day 0 and at day 28 after the second dose.

The CDR3 regions of human TCRbeta chains were subjected to immunosequencing. On the study's bioinformatics: TCRs in the repertoires were compared against a reference library of SARS-CoV-2-specific TCRs that had been generated with the MIRA antigen-specificity platform. Breadth was defined as the fraction of unique TCRs that were SARS-CoV-2-associated, and depth was defined as the fraction of total T cells that were SARS-CoV-2-associated. Using the MIRA data, each spike-specific TCR was mapped to the spike region that the TCR reacts to and placed in a CD4 or CD8 class. Log10-transformed breadth and depth values were compared by one-way ANOVA with Sidak's multiple comparisons tests. Not all clones reach the TCRdb copy of this immuneACCESS table, which keeps in-frame sequences only. Checked studies attribute under half of the gap to unresolved V genes and leave the rest unexplained. From that table come the V and J calls and clone size; the DNA was used to work out D and trimming. For this sample the table gives about 120,000 clones, of which roughly 84% were detected only once. Around 9.9% of the sample comes from the top ten.

The chain is made from TRBV27 and TRBJ1-2; a stretch of 8 junction bases matches TRBD1. Sequences were derived from peripheral blood, sampled on day 0 of AZD1222 vaccination. This receptor was taken from an adult in good health. For the CDR3, the sequence is CASSLMVGDRPSNYGYTF. The DNA sequence is given as TGTGCCAGCAGTCTCATGGTGGGGGACAGGCCCTCTAACTATGGCTACACCTTC.